One sample yielded the 27 T cell receptor beta chains listed below, sequenced in a study of blood T cell repertoires in COVID-19. The assay was immunoSEQ multiplex PCR, and TCRdb's table has in-frame clones only and misses some. The sample includes about 310,000 clones, approximately 89% seen only once; the top ten take 7.8%. Sequencing input: peripheral blood. The receptors derive from a woman between 45 and 65 years old who had recovered from COVID-19.

The chain is built from TRBV27 and TRBJ2-2, with TRBD2 matching 10 bases. V was clipped by 6 bases and J by 5 bases; unmatched bases: 18. CDR3 size: 19 residues. CDR1 and CDR2 from the germline V gene are MNHEY and SMNVEV (reference sequence). Here the CDR3 DNA reads TGTGCCAGCAGCCAGGGGAGCGGGAGGGTAGGGTTGAAAACCGGGGAGCTGTTTTTT. As protein: CASSQGSGRVGLKTGELFF.

DNA for the CDR3: TGTGCCAGCACCCGACAGGGGGGGGACAAAAACATTCAGTACTTC. This encodes CASTRQGGDKNIQYF. The rearrangement uses TRBV27 and TRBJ2-4, with 9 bases matching TRBD1. V was pared by 7 bases and J by 3 bases, with 7 bases of the junction left unmatched. CDR1 is MNHEY, CDR2 SMNVEV, per germline (reference sequence). This CDR3 comprises 15 residues.

The chain combines TRBV19 with TRBJ1-5; no reliable D call. The CDR3 has 14 residues. The V end was cut by 5 bases, the J end by 2 bases, with 10 bases between. The germline CDR1 and CDR2 sequences are LNHDA and SQIVND (reference sequence). The CDR3 loop is CASSVRGGNQPQHF. CDR3 DNA sequence: TGTGCCAGTAGTGTTCGGGGTGGCAATCAGCCCCAGCATTTT.

On this clone itself: The same CDR3 is also encoded by other DNA sequences in this sample. This chain connects TRBV5-4 to TRBJ2-3, with 12 positions matching TRBD2. V trimming: 0 bases; J trimming: 1 base; junction bases outside the gene matches: 0. The germline CDR1 and CDR2 sequences are SGHNT and YYREEE (reference sequence). There are 16 residues in the CDR3. The CDR3 loop is CASSLGLAGGTDTQYF. The CDR3 DNA is TGTGCCAGCAGCTTGGGACTAGCGGGGGGCACAGATACGCAGTATTTT.

The chain recombines TRBV28 with TRBJ2-5, with 9 positions matching TRBD1. The CDR3 consists of 18 residues. The trim removed 6 bases at V and 4 bases at J, leaving 18 bases unmatched. CDR1 is MDHEN, CDR2 SYDVKM, per germline. The CDR3: CASSPIRDRVVGAETQYF. Written as DNA, the CDR3 is TGTGCCAGCAGCCCAATTCGGGACAGGGTGGTGGGGGCAGAGACCCAGTACTTC.

The CDR3 coding sequence is TGTGCCAGCAGTCCCACCGGGACAGGGGTTTATACGCAGTATTTT. This sequence encodes CASSPTGTGVYTQYF. This chain uses TRBV27 with TRBJ2-3, with 10 nucleotides matching TRBD1. This CDR3 spans 15 amino acids. Trimming at V came to 5 bases and at J to 7 bases, leaving 9 bases not matched to a gene. Germline CDR1 is MNHEY and CDR2 is SMNVEV (reference sequence).

Comments on this clone: Different DNA sequences within this sample yield the same CDR3. The genes are TRBV20-1 and TRBJ2-5; perhaps TRBD1 as D (6 bases). V was clipped by 6 bases and J by 5 bases, with 10 bases between them. The CDR3 loop spans 11 amino acids. Germline V gene data show CDR1 as DFQATT and CDR2 as SNEGSKA (reference sequence). CDR3 DNA sequence: TGCAGTGCACACAGGGAGGAGACCCAGTACTTC. Translated: CSAHREETQYF.

V usage is TRBV4-3 and J usage is TRBJ1-1, with D perhaps TRBD1 (5 bases). Trimming shortened V by 4 bases and J by 1 base, and 10 bases separated the two germline ends. This CDR3 contains 14 residues. Germline CDR1 LGHNA, CDR2 YSLEER. CDR3 nucleotides: TGCGCCAGCAGCCGCATGACAGCGAACACTGAAGCTTTCTTT. It yields the protein CASSRMTANTEAFF.

With respect to this clone: Other DNA sequences in the sample encode the same CDR3. V usage is TRBV20-1 and J usage is TRBJ2-7; 7 bases match TRBD1. Germline V gives CDR1 DFQATT, CDR2 SNEGSKA (reference sequence). The CDR3 sequence is 12 residues long. V lost 3 bases to trimming and J lost 2 bases; unmatched junction nucleotides: 1. The CDR3 reads CSASQGAYEQYF. In DNA form, the CDR3 reads TGCAGTGCTAGTCAGGGGGCCTACGAGCAGTACTTC.

This rearrangement joins TRBV10-2 to TRBJ1-2, with D tentatively TRBD1 (5 bases). The CDR3 extends over 17 amino acids. Trimming removed 2 bases from V and 5 bases from J, with 21 bases in between. Germline V gives CDR1 WSHSY, CDR2 SAAADI. The CDR3 region is CASSEAGGKGGRYGYTF. CDR3 DNA sequence: TGCGCCAGCAGTGAGGCGGGGGGGAAAGGCGGTCGGTATGGCTACACCTTC.

This rearrangement joins TRBV7-2 to TRBJ2-1; 7 bases map to TRBD1. Germline-derived CDR1 and CDR2 are SGHTA and FQGNSA. The CDR3 runs 13 residues. The trim removed 6 bases at V and 10 bases at J, leaving 9 bases unmatched. CDR3 loop: CASRPGQSQEQFF. CDR3 DNA sequence: TGTGCCAGCAGGCCGGGACAGTCGCAGGAGCAGTTCTTC.

This clone was counted once. The rearrangement links TRBV6-5 to TRBJ2-7; the D gene is possibly TRBD2 (6 bases). V was shortened by 5 bases and J by 5 bases, with 19 bases between the two germline ends. This CDR3 region has 15 residues. Germline values: CDR1 MNHEY, CDR2 SVGAGI. The CDR3 spells CASSNWPGVGHEQYF. In nucleotides, the CDR3 is TGTGCCAGCAGTAACTGGCCGGGGGTAGGTCACGAGCAGTACTTC.

The rearrangement links TRBV7-9 to TRBJ1-2; a weak D match, TRBD1 (5 bases). Trimming left V 1 base short and J 3 bases short, with 21 bases between. The CDR3 runs 18 residues. Germline CDR1 reads SEHNR; CDR2 reads FQNEAQ (reference sequence). The CDR3 coding sequence is TGTGCCAGCAGCTTAGAATCGCCGGACACGCGAACCTACTATGGCTACACCTTC. It translates to CASSLESPDTRTYYGYTF. The complete variable domain, with remaining parts taken from reference TRBV7-9 and TRBJ1-2, reads DTGVSQNPRHKITKRGQNVTFRCDPISEHNRLYWYRQTLGQGPEFLTYFQNEAQLEKSRLLSDRFSAERPKGSFSTLEIQRTEQGDSAMYLCASSLESPDTRTYYGYTFGSGTRLTVV.

The gene calls are TRBV6-5 and TRBJ2-1; D gene unclear. The CDR3 consists of 13 residues. Trimming shortened V by 7 bases and J by 2 bases, and 9 bases separated the two germline ends. Per germline, CDR1 MNHEY and CDR2 SVGAGI. The CDR3 nucleotides are TGTGCCAGCACCAAAAGCACCTACAATGAGCAGTTCTTC. It encodes CASTKSTYNEQFF.

On this clone itself: A read error may produce the germline difference seen at one junction end. The genes are TRBV7-7 and TRBJ1-5; no definite D call. The CDR3 spans 16 residues. Germline CDR1 reads SSHAT; CDR2 reads FNYEAQ (reference sequence). CDR3 coding DNA: TGTGCTAGCAGCTTAAGACTTACCTGTAGCAATCAGCCCCAGCATTTT. Amino acids: CASSLRLTCSNQPQHF.

This chain connects TRBV1 to TRBJ2-5; the D call of TRBD2 is as the table states it, not checked on the DNA. TRBV1 is annotated as a pseudogene. CDR3 length: 17 amino acids. For the CDR3, the DNA is TGCACCAGCAGCCAAGTAGGTCCGCGGGAGGGCCTAGAGACCCAGTACTTC. Translating it yields CTSSQVGPREGLETQYF.

The chain recombines TRBV30 with TRBJ2-2; 9 bases align to TRBD1. The V and J ends lost 3 bases and 3 bases, in that order; junction bases with no gene match: 11. CDR3 length: 17 residues. The V gene's germline CDR1 is GTSNPN and CDR2 SVGIG (reference sequence). The CDR3 nucleotides are TGTGCCTGGAGCGGATCACCGGACAGGGGCGACACCGGGGAGCTGTTTTTT. Its translation: CAWSGSPDRGDTGELFF. The variable domain in full, completed from reference TRBV30 and TRBJ2-2, reads SQTIHQWPATLVQPVGSPLSLECTVEGTSNPNLYWYRQAAGRGLQLLFYSVGIGQISSEVPQNLSASRPQDRQFILSSKKLLLSDSGFYLCAWSGSPDRGDTGELFFGEGSRLTVL.

The rearrangement uses TRBV20-1 and TRBJ2-5, with unresolved D. Germline V gene sequence: CDR1 DFQATT, CDR2 SNEGSKA (reference sequence). This CDR3 is 11 amino acids long. Trimming stripped 1 base from V and 7 bases from J, with 7 bases between. This chain's CDR3 is CSARATGTQYF. DNA for the CDR3: TGCAGTGCTAGAGCCACGGGGACCCAGTACTTC.

The V gene is TRBV9, the J gene TRBJ2-1, with D unclear. The germline V and J ends were trimmed by 4 bases and 3 bases, with 8 bases remaining between them. Germline CDR1 reads SGDLS; CDR2 reads YYNGEE. There are 13 residues in the CDR3. CDR3 nucleotide sequence: TGTGCCAGCAGCCAAAGGAGCTACAATGAGCAGTTCTTC. It is translated as CASSQRSYNEQFF.

This chain's CDR3 is CASSVGGGNVGGYTF. In DNA form, the CDR3 reads TGTGCCAGCAGCGTAGGTGGGGGGAACGTCGGCGGCTACACCTTC. The V and J genes are TRBV9 and TRBJ1-2, with a possible D match to TRBD1 (5 bases). The CDR3 length is 15 residues. The germline gives CDR1 SGDLS, CDR2 YYNGEE. V was cut by 0 bases and J by 8 bases, with 17 bases left in between.

The gene calls are TRBV7-9 and TRBJ2-3, with TRBD1 identical over 7 bases. This CDR3 contains 16 residues. Germline V gene data show CDR1 as SEHNR and CDR2 as FQNEAQ (reference sequence). J gave up 2 bases and V 4 bases, and 9 bases lay outside the gene matches. CDR3 nucleotide sequence: TGTGCCAGCAGCTCCAATAGACAGGGTCCCACAGATACGCAGTATTTT. It codes for CASSSNRQGPTDTQYF.

The chain recombines TRBV5-6 with TRBJ1-2, with D uncertain. V gave up 2 bases and J gave up 8 bases, with 7 bases separating them. Looked up from germline, CDR1 is SGHDT and CDR2 is YYEEEE. This CDR3 spans 11 amino acids. The CDR3 sequence is CASSFSLGYTF. CDR3 in DNA: TGTGCCAGCAGCTTCTCCTTGGGCTACACCTTC.

The chain is built from TRBV10-3 and TRBJ2-6; D gene ambiguous. With 4 bases removed from V and 4 bases from J, the gap between germline ends came to 8 bases. The CDR3 has 14 amino acids. CDR1 and CDR2 from the germline V gene are ENHRY and SYGVKD. CDR3 protein: CAISGMRGANVLTF. The CDR3 DNA reads TGTGCCATCAGTGGTATGCGGGGGGCCAACGTCCTGACTTTC.

The chain couples TRBV30 to TRBJ2-6; tentatively, D is TRBD1 (6 bases). Germline CDR1 GTSNPN, CDR2 SVGIG (reference sequence). CDR3 length: 15 amino acids. Trimming shortened V by 1 base and J by 4 bases, and 11 bases separated the two germline ends. This chain's CDR3 is CAWSGAGDGANVLTF. The CDR3 DNA reads TGTGCCTGGAGTGGCGCAGGGGACGGGGCCAACGTCCTGACTTTC. The full variable domain, completed using reference TRBV30 and TRBJ2-6, is SQTIHQWPATLVQPVGSPLSLECTVEGTSNPNLYWYRQAAGRGLQLLFYSVGIGQISSEVPQNLSASRPQDRQFILSSKKLLLSDSGFYLCAWSGAGDGANVLTFGAGSRLTVL.

CDR3 protein: CASSKDFHIQYF. In DNA form, the CDR3 reads TGTGCCAGCAGCAAGGACTTTCACATTCAGTACTTC. The chain joins TRBV7-9 to TRBJ2-4, with D possibly being TRBD2 (5 bases). The germline V and J ends were trimmed by 5 bases and 8 bases, with 10 bases remaining between them. Germline loops: CDR1 SEHNR, CDR2 FQNEAQ (reference sequence). There are 12 residues in the CDR3.

V gene TRBV3-1 (or the pseudogene TRBV3-2) combines with J gene TRBJ2-5; 8 bases fit TRBD1. Germline trimming cut 4 bases from V and 6 bases from J; bases unmatched to any gene: 10. Germline V gene lookup returns CDR1 LGHDT and CDR2 YNNKEL (reference sequence). The CDR3 loop spans 15 amino acids. CDR3 in DNA: TGTGCCAGCAGCCGCGGACAGGGTCGTAGGCAGACCCAGTACTTC. Protein product: CASSRGQGRRQTQYF.

The J gene is TRBJ1-1, the V gene TRBV28; D perhaps matches TRBD1 (5 bases). The CDR3 runs to 15 residues. Trimming took 5 bases from V and 0 from J, leaving 13 bases between them. Germline V gene lookup returns CDR1 MDHEN and CDR2 SYDVKM. The CDR3 DNA sequence: TGTGCCAGCAGTACCTTAGGACATATGAACACTGAAGCTTTCTTT. This sequence encodes CASSTLGHMNTEAFF.